One and the same sample provided the 12 T cell receptor beta chains below, sequenced in a study of cytomegalovirus exposure and HLA in healthy donors. Use of 60 Vbeta and 13 Jbeta primers characterized the PCR. Libraries were prepared by immunoSEQ multiplex PCR; TCRdb keeps only in-frame clonotypes and omits some of them. The sample has roughly 190,000 clones; about 87% are singletons. The sequencing input was PBMCs. These receptors originate from a young man in good health and CMV-seronegative.

V is TRBV7-6 and J is TRBJ2-5; D is perhaps TRBD2 (6 bases). Between the trimmed V and J ends, which lost 1 base and 5 bases, there was a span of 11 bases. Germline loops: CDR1 SGHVS, CDR2 FNYEAQ. CDR3 length: 14 residues. CDR3 nucleotide sequence: TGTGCCAGCAGCTTAGGGAGGGGCCAGGAGACCCAGTACTTC. This sequence encodes CASSLGRGQETQYF.

In DNA, the CDR3 is TGTGCCAGCAGCTTAGAGGTCCGGGGTGAGCAGTACTTC. Its translation: CASSLEVRGEQYF. V and J are TRBV11-2 and TRBJ2-7; D might be TRBD2 (5 bases). Germline CDR1 and CDR2: SGHAT and FQNNGV. The CDR3 runs 13 residues. V was pared by 0 bases and J by 7 bases, with 10 bases between.

This chain joins TRBV5-1 and TRBJ1-6; TRBD1 agrees at 9 bases. The ends lost 5 bases at V and 1 base at J; junction bases unmatched: 16. This CDR3 is built from 20 residues. From germline, CDR1 is SGHRS and CDR2 YFSETQ. The CDR3 reads CASSPKPGDRAASYNSPLHF. CDR3 sequence (DNA): TGCGCCAGCAGTCCGAAGCCCGGGGACAGGGCGGCATCCTATAATTCACCCCTCCACTTT.

The rearrangement joins TRBV2 to TRBJ2-3; D remains unclear. Germline values: CDR1 SNHLY, CDR2 FYNNEI. The CDR3 covers 16 residues. Trimming cost V 0 bases and J 4 bases, with 14 bases left between them. The CDR3 DNA follows: TGTGCCAGCAGTGAAGCGACGAGTAGCTCGCCAGATACGCAGTATTTT. Translated, it gives CASSEATSSSPDTQYF.

The chain links TRBV7-9 to TRBJ2-7; 7 positions match TRBD1. The V gene's germline CDR1 is SEHNR and CDR2 FQNEAQ (reference sequence). J gave up 6 bases and V 5 bases, and 16 bases lay outside the gene matches. The length of the CDR3 is 16 residues. CDR3 nucleotide sequence: TGTGCCAGCAGCCTCCTGGGGAGACAGGGAATTTTCGAGCAGTACTTC. Translating gives CASSLLGRQGIFEQYF.

CDR3 DNA sequence: TGCGCCAGCAGCTTCCGGGACAGGGAGTATGGTGATAGTTCACCCCTCCACTTT. Amino acids: CASSFRDREYGDSSPLHF. V gene TRBV5-1 combines with J gene TRBJ1-6, with 9 bases matching TRBD1. The V and J ends lost 2 bases and 9 bases, in that order; junction bases with no gene match: 15. Looked up from germline, CDR1 is SGHRS and CDR2 is YFSETQ. The CDR3 consists of 18 residues.

V usage is TRBV5-1 and J usage is TRBJ2-6; weak D call: TRBD1 (6 bases). The CDR3 totals 18 residues. Germline V gene sequence: CDR1 SGHRS, CDR2 YFSETQ. The V gene lost 3 bases and the J gene lost 0 bases, with 16 bases spanning the gap. The CDR3 is CASSSTRQVNSGANVLTF. CDR3 nucleotides: TGCGCCAGCAGCTCCACCCGACAGGTAAACTCTGGGGCCAACGTCCTGACTTTC.

This chain joins TRBV11-2 and TRBJ2-1; D remains unclear. The CDR3 runs 11 residues. In germline, CDR1 is SGHAT, CDR2 FQNNGV. The ends were cut back, 5 bases at V and 10 bases at J, with 9 bases in the middle. The CDR3 DNA reads TGTGCCAGCAGCCTAAGATCCGAGCAGTTCTTC. This gives the protein CASSLRSEQFF.

The genes are TRBV6-5 and TRBJ1-2; 8 bases match TRBD1. Per germline, CDR1 MNHEY and CDR2 SVGAGI. The CDR3 is made up of 13 amino acids. Germline trimming cut 6 bases from V and 8 bases from J; bases unmatched to any gene: 8. The CDR3 sequence is CASRRDRGGGYTF. The CDR3 DNA reads TGTGCCAGCAGACGTGACAGGGGCGGCGGCTACACCTTC.

V is TRBV5-6 and J is TRBJ2-5, with 10 bases aligning to TRBD1. Germline assignment: CDR1 SGHDT and CDR2 YYEEEE. V dropped 3 bases and J dropped 5; count of bases not matched to a gene: 7. The CDR3 extends over 15 amino acids. The CDR3 loop reads CASSSLTGGAETQYF. The CDR3 region has the DNA TGTGCCAGCAGCTCGCTGACAGGGGGCGCGGAGACCCAGTACTTC.

The CDR3 loop is CASSLLDRSYTNYGYTF. As DNA, the CDR3 is TGCGCCAGCAGCCTCCTGGACAGGTCCTATACTAACTATGGCTACACCTTC. V usage is TRBV5-1 and J usage is TRBJ1-2; 7 nucleotides agree with TRBD1. This CDR3 spans 17 amino acids. In germline, CDR1 is SGHRS, CDR2 YFSETQ. V trimming: 4 bases; J trimming: 0 bases; junction bases outside the gene matches: 12.

This clone was seen only once. This sequence joins TRBV29-1 and TRBJ2-1; D is uncertain. The V and J ends lost 5 bases and 6 bases respectively, with 17 bases between them. The V gene's germline CDR1 is SQVTM and CDR2 ANQGSEA. The CDR3 contains 14 residues. In DNA, the CDR3 is TGCAGCGTTCGGTCTTCTCTAGTGAGCAATGAGCAGTTCTTC. Translating it yields CSVRSSLVSNEQFF.